The sequence of this TCR beta chain was determined in a study of prognosis after radiotherapy for stage I lung cancer. Study context: Four to six patients had oligometastatic NSCLC after their primary tumor was surgically resected, and about 15 patients had newly diagnosed primary stage I lung tumors. No patient received concurrent therapy with stereotactic body radiotherapy.

V dropped 4 bases and J dropped 1 base, with 12 bases sitting between them. In germline, CDR1 is SGHTA, CDR2 FQGTGA. This CDR3 has 15 residues. Collection of peripheral blood, in a volume of around 6 milliliters, was performed at each of two time points. This clonotype appeared many times. Its antigen is not identified. Whole-study results and caveats: In patients who developed distant metastases, Shannon entropy measured after stereotactic body radiation therapy was lower, and baseline Shannon entropy was not associated with metastases.

Multiplex PCR in two rounds served to amplify TCR beta CDR3 from genomic DNA. For every TRBV and TRBJ gene, a specific primer was used in first-round PCR. TCRdb recomputed calls from the multiplex PCR reads with MiXCR, one row per CDR3 protein. The table includes about 18,000 distinct CDR3 sequences, around 47% detected once. The sequence came from a donor aged 50 or older with non-small cell lung cancer. The sample here was PBMCs, taken before or after stereotactic body radiation therapy (not recorded which). This chain links TRBV7-3 with TRBJ2-3, with D perhaps matching TRBD2 (6 bases). CDR3 nucleotides: TGTGCCAGCAGCTCCGGGACTCGAGGCACAGATACGCAGTATTTT. Amino acid sequence: CASSSGTRGTDTQYF.